This T cell receptor (beta chain) was recorded in a study of blood T cell repertoires in COVID-19. On the study more broadly: Samples representing acute and convalescent COVID-19 were sourced from the United States, Italy and Spain. In each case, the material was cDNA or gDNA derived from T cells, B-cell-depleted T cells, or PBMCs.

Repertoires were generated with immunoSEQ multiplex PCR, while TCRdb's copy carries only in-frame clones and drops some. The profile shows 150,000 to 200,000 clones, about four fifths of them singletons. The clonotype originates from a woman between 25 and 40 years old who had been exposed to COVID-19. Sequenced material: PBMCs or T cells enriched from blood (not recorded which).

CDR3 sequence reads: CASSPSDSLAKNIQYF. The CDR3 DNA reads TGTGCCAGCAGCCCTTCGGACAGTCTAGCCAAAAACATTCAGTACTTC. The chain recombines TRBV9 with TRBJ2-4; D might be TRBD1 (6 bases). V dropped 4 bases and J dropped 0 bases, with 14 bases sitting between them. Germline CDR1 and CDR2: SGDLS and YYNGEE. The CDR3 runs 16 residues.